This T cell receptor (beta chain) was sequenced for a study of blood T cell repertoires in COVID-19. Study-wide background: The analysed material was cDNA or gDNA that came from T cells, B-cell-depleted T cells, or PBMCs.

V lost 9 bases to trimming and J lost 4 bases; unmatched junction nucleotides: 6. The CDR3 is made up of 14 amino acids. The germline V gene encodes CDR1 LNHDA and CDR2 SQIVND (reference sequence). In the authors' methods: Reference gene primer amplification in the assay estimated nucleated cell counts. Assay: immunoSEQ multiplex PCR; the TCRdb copy retains only in-frame clones and omits some. The V and J calls and the clone size are those of that table, but D and trimming were determined from the DNA. The data hold around 170,000 clones, with 88% observed a single time. The chain links TRBV19 to TRBJ2-2; TRBD1 agrees at 9 bases. Specimen: peripheral blood. This clonotype originated in a man in his 60s with acute or convalescent COVID-19. The DNA of the CDR3 is TGTGCCAGCACCGGGACAGGGCGCACCGGGGAGCTGTTTTTT. Protein: CASTGTGRTGELFF. Combining the CDR3 with reference TRBV19 and TRBJ2-2 gives the whole variable domain DGGITQSPKYLFRKEGQNVTLSCEQNLNHDAMYWYRQDPGQGLRLIYYSQIVNDFQKGDIAEGYSVSREKKESFPLTVTSAQKNPTAFYLCASTGTGRTGELFFGEGSRLTVL.